Following are 25 T cell receptor beta chains from one sample sequenced in a study of T cell changes during pregnancy in multiple sclerosis. Profiling relied on immunoSEQ multiplex PCR, and the TCRdb table lists in-frame clones only, not all of them. The sample records roughly 30,000 clones, 89% being singletons. Specimen: CD8+ T cells from peripheral blood mononuclear cells, collected after pregnancy. The receptors derive from a female donor with multiple sclerosis, enrolled in a pregnancy study.

This clone was observed once. The V and J genes are TRBV5-1 and TRBJ2-7, with 9 bases that match TRBD1. The trim removed 4 bases at V and 6 bases at J, leaving 8 bases unmatched. The CDR3 loop spans 14 amino acids. CDR1 SGHRS and CDR2 YFSETQ come from the germline V gene. CDR3 nucleotide sequence: TGCGCCAGCAGCCCGGGGACAGGGTGGGGCGAGCAGTACTTC. It yields the protein CASSPGTGWGEQYF.

This chain connects TRBV10-3 to TRBJ1-2; TRBD1 agrees at 9 bases. In germline, CDR1 is ENHRY, CDR2 SYGVKD. The CDR3 consists of 18 residues. Trimming cost V 1 base and J 5 bases; bases outside gene matches: 14. Here the CDR3 reads CAISEFKPGTGSFYGYTF. CDR3 coding DNA: TGTGCCATCAGTGAGTTTAAACCTGGGACAGGGAGTTTTTATGGCTACACCTTC.

The CDR3 DNA reads TGTGCCAGCAGCTTAGATTTAGTATCCCCCTACGAGCAGTACTTC. It yields the protein CASSLDLVSPYEQYF. The gene calls are TRBV7-8 and TRBJ2-7, with D hard to call. Germline CDR1 and CDR2: SGHVS and FQNEAQ. V lost 1 base to trimming and J lost 2 bases, with 12 bases between them. The CDR3 loop spans 15 amino acids.

The V call is TRBV19, the J call TRBJ2-7; 8 positions agree with TRBD1. The CDR3 consists of 16 residues. Germline assignment: CDR1 LNHDA and CDR2 SQIVND (reference sequence). V trimming: 5 bases; J trimming: 3 bases; junction bases outside the gene matches: 12. The CDR3 here is CASSSRTGPGNYEQYF. CDR3 DNA sequence: TGTGCCAGTAGTTCGAGGACAGGGCCCGGCAACTACGAGCAGTACTTC. Drawing the rest from reference TRBV19 and TRBJ2-7, the complete variable domain is DGGITQSPKYLFRKEGQNVTLSCEQNLNHDAMYWYRQDPGQGLRLIYYSQIVNDFQKGDIAEGYSVSREKKESFPLTVTSAQKNPTAFYLCASSSRTGPGNYEQYFGPGTRLTVT.

This clone was counted a single time. V and J are TRBV28 and TRBJ2-3; no firm D call. CDR1 is MDHEN and CDR2 is SYDVKM in the germline V gene. V lost 5 bases and J lost 1, with 10 bases in between. This CDR3 comprises 14 residues. CDR3 DNA: TGTGCCAGCAGTCCTAACTCTCGCACAGATACGCAGTATTTT. Protein sequence: CASSPNSRTDTQYF. The whole variable domain, remainder taken from reference TRBV28 and TRBJ2-3, is DVKVTQSSRYLVKRTGEKVFLECVQDMDHENMFWYRQDPGLGLRLIYFSYDVKMKEKGDIPEGYSVSREKKERFSLILESASTNQTSMYLCASSPNSRTDTQYFGPGTRLTVL.

The CDR3 loop reads CASNRGTPNEQYF. The CDR3 region has the DNA TGTGCCAGTAACAGGGGCACCCCTAACGAGCAGTACTTC. V usage is TRBV6-6 and J usage is TRBJ2-7, with TRBD1 identical over 7 bases. The CDR3 is 13 residues long. J lost 5 bases, V lost 9 bases, and 10 bases had no gene match. Germline V gene lookup returns CDR1 MNHNY and CDR2 SVGAGI (reference sequence).

The chain has TRBV18 and TRBJ2-5; D is perhaps TRBD1 (6 bases). Germline V gene lookup returns CDR1 KGHSH and CDR2 LQKENI. Deletions cut 2 bases from V and 5 bases from J, with 9 bases between. There are 13 residues in the CDR3. The CDR3 DNA reads as TGTGCCAGCTCACCAGCAGGGGTGGAGACCCAGTACTTC. Its translation: CASSPAGVETQYF.

The rearrangement links TRBV7-9 to TRBJ2-7; 9 bases align to TRBD1. Germline loops: CDR1 SEHNR, CDR2 FQNEAQ (reference sequence). CDR3 length: 15 amino acids. J lost 6 bases, V lost 5 bases, and 11 bases had no gene match. The CDR3 DNA reads TGTGCCAGCAGCCCCCGGACAGGGGATCTACCCGAGCAGTACTTC. This encodes CASSPRTGDLPEQYF. Based on the CDR3 plus reference TRBV7-9 and TRBJ2-7, the full variable domain is DTGVSQNPRHKITKRGQNVTFRCDPISEHNRLYWYRQTLGQGPEFLTYFQNEAQLEKSRLLSDRFSAERPKGSFSTLEIQRTEQGDSAMYLCASSPRTGDLPEQYFGPGTRLTVT.

The rearrangement joins TRBV30 to TRBJ1-4; possibly TRBD1 for D (5 bases). Deletions cut 3 bases from V and 6 bases from J, with 11 bases between. CDR3 length: 13 residues. CDR1 and CDR2 from the germline V gene are GTSNPN and SVGIG (reference sequence). This CDR3 reads CAWSPGYDEKLFF. The DNA of the CDR3 is TGTGCCTGGAGCCCAGGGTACGATGAAAAACTGTTTTTT.

The chain recombines TRBV27 with TRBJ1-5; 8 nucleotides align to TRBD1. The germline V gene encodes CDR1 MNHEY and CDR2 SMNVEV (reference sequence). The CDR3 runs to 13 residues. The V gene end was trimmed by 3 bases and the J gene end by 6 bases; junction bases not matched to a gene: 1. This chain's CDR3 is CASSLTGAQPQHF. DNA of the CDR3: TGTGCCAGCAGTTTGACAGGGGCTCAGCCCCAGCATTTT.

V is TRBV27 and J is TRBJ2-5; 8 bases are a match to TRBD2. V was clipped by 8 bases and J by 2 bases; unmatched bases: 19. This CDR3 comprises 18 residues. Germline V gene lookup returns CDR1 MNHEY and CDR2 SMNVEV (reference sequence). The CDR3 nucleotides read TGTGCCAGCGCCTCCAAACCCCCGGGACTAGTAATGCAAGAGACCCAGTACTTC. Protein sequence: CASASKPPGLVMQETQYF.

The CDR3 loop reads CASSEAGHGEQYF. The DNA of the CDR3 is TGTGCCAGCAGTGAAGCGGGACATGGCGAGCAGTACTTC. The chain is built from TRBV2 and TRBJ2-7; perhaps TRBD1 as D (6 bases). V gave up 0 bases and J gave up 6 bases, with 9 bases separating them. The germline V gene has CDR1 SNHLY and CDR2 FYNNEI. This CDR3 contains 13 residues. The whole variable domain, filled in from reference TRBV2 and TRBJ2-7, reads EPEVTQTPSHQVTQMGQEVILRCVPISNHLYFYWYRQILGQKVEFLVSFYNNEISEKSEIFDDQFSVERPDGSNFTLKIRSTKLEDSAMYFCASSEAGHGEQYFGPGTRLTVT.

The chain links TRBV7-9 to TRBJ2-3, with TRBD2 identical over 11 bases. Germline V lookup: CDR1 SEHNR, CDR2 FQNEAQ (reference sequence). V was pared by 4 bases and J by 0 bases, with 3 bases of the junction left unmatched. The CDR3 loop spans 16 amino acids. In nucleotides, the CDR3 is TGTGCCAGCAGCTCCTGGACTAGCGGGAGCACAGATACGCAGTATTTT. It is translated as CASSSWTSGSTDTQYF.

In its sample, this clone is medium-sized (0.01 to 0.1%). This chain connects TRBV4-2 to TRBJ2-5; 10 positions agree with TRBD2. The trim removed 1 base at V and 5 bases at J, leaving 7 bases unmatched. From germline, CDR1 is LGHNA and CDR2 YNFKEQ. There are 16 residues in the CDR3. The CDR3 nucleotides read TGTGCCAGCAGCCAAGGGGCAGCGGGAGGGCCGGAGACCCAGTACTTC. Residues: CASSQGAAGGPETQYF.

Worth noting for this clone: The same CDR3 is also encoded by other DNA sequences in this sample. The rearrangement joins TRBV13 to TRBJ2-1; 10 bases are a match to TRBD1. The CDR3 is made up of 16 amino acids. Germline V gene sequence: CDR1 PRHDT, CDR2 FYEKMQ (reference sequence). The ends lost 5 bases at V and 7 bases at J; junction bases unmatched: 11. The CDR3 DNA follows: TGTGCCAGCAGCAAAACCGGGACAGGGGATTTGAATGAGCAGTTCTTC. Amino acids: CASSKTGTGDLNEQFF.

The chain is built from TRBV12-1 and TRBJ2-3; the D call of TRBD2 is as the table states it, not checked on the DNA. TRBV12-1 constitutes a pseudogene. There are 17 residues in the CDR3. CDR3 in DNA: TGTGCCAGCAGCTCTGGCCGAGGACTAGCGCTAGGGGATACGCAGTATTTT. Translating gives CASSSGRGLALGDTQYF.

Regarding this clone: Its ends do not fully match the called genes, so a read error is possible. This chain connects TRBV15 to TRBJ2-7, with TRBD2 matching 8 bases. This CDR3 spans 17 amino acids. Germline lookup yields CDR1 LNHNV and CDR2 YYDKDF (reference sequence). The CDR3 loop reads CATSRELPSGSLYAQYF. CDR3 bases: TGTGCCACCAGCAGAGAGTTACCTAGCGGGTCCCTCTACGCGCAGTACTTC.

The V gene is TRBV4-3, the J gene TRBJ1-2, with 10 bases matching TRBD1. Per the germline V gene, CDR1 is LGHNA and CDR2 is YSLEER. V lost 4 bases and J lost 4; bases outside the gene matches: 3. The CDR3 runs 14 residues. As DNA, the CDR3 is TGCGCCAGCAGCCCCGGACAGGGGGGCTATGGCTACACCTTC. As protein: CASSPGQGGYGYTF.

V gene TRBV25-1 combines with J gene TRBJ1-5; 7 positions match TRBD1. Germline V gene sequence: CDR1 MGHDK, CDR2 SYGVNS. The CDR3 spans 14 residues. J was trimmed by 2 bases and V by 4 bases; bases with no gene match: 2. The CDR3 region is CASSADRGNQPQHF. In DNA, the CDR3 is TGTGCCAGCAGTGCCGACAGGGGCAATCAGCCCCAGCATTTT.

The V and J genes are TRBV4-1 and TRBJ1-1; 9 bases are shared with TRBD1. The CDR3 loop spans 17 amino acids. In germline, CDR1 is MGHRA, CDR2 YSYEKL. The V and J ends lost 3 bases and 0 bases, in that order; junction bases with no gene match: 8. Here the CDR3 DNA reads TGCGCCAGCAGCCACCGGATTGACAGGGGGATGAACACTGAAGCTTTCTTT. Protein product: CASSHRIDRGMNTEAFF.

CDR3 residues: CASSLAVTSTDTQYF. In DNA form, the CDR3 reads TGCGCCAGCAGCTTGGCGGTTACTAGCACAGATACGCAGTATTTT. The V call is TRBV5-1, the J call TRBJ2-3, with D hard to call. Germline values: CDR1 SGHRS, CDR2 YFSETQ. Trimming took 0 bases from V and 0 from J, leaving 8 bases between them. The CDR3 totals 15 residues.

The chain employs TRBV5-1 and TRBJ1-2; 9 positions match TRBD1. Germline V gives CDR1 SGHRS, CDR2 YFSETQ. Unmatched junction bases numbered 10, after V lost 0 bases and J lost 4 bases. This CDR3 comprises 17 residues. The CDR3 region is CASSLDNSGQGVYGYTF. CDR3 in DNA: TGCGCCAGCAGCTTGGATAACTCGGGACAGGGTGTCTATGGCTACACCTTC.

V usage is TRBV27 and J usage is TRBJ2-1; D may be TRBD2 (5 bases). V lost 7 bases and J 8 bases, leaving 18 bases between the germline ends. Per germline, CDR1 MNHEY and CDR2 SMNVEV (reference sequence). The CDR3 spans 14 residues. The CDR3 sequence: CASTPRGGFHEQFF. Here the CDR3 DNA reads TGTGCCAGCACCCCCCGCGGCGGGTTCCATGAGCAGTTCTTC.

The gene calls are TRBV5-1 and TRBJ2-5, with TRBD1 as a possible D gene (5 bases). The V and J ends lost 0 bases and 1 base respectively, with 7 bases between them. CDR1 and CDR2 from the germline V gene are SGHRS and YFSETQ. The CDR3 has 14 residues. CDR3 in DNA: TGCGCCAGCAGCTTGGGACAGAGCCAAGAGACCCAGTACTTC. Translation: CASSLGQSQETQYF. Variable domain in full (rest from reference TRBV5-1 and TRBJ2-5): KAGVTQTPRYLIKTRGQQVTLSCSPISGHRSVSWYQQTPGQGLQFLFEYFSETQRNKGNFPGRFSGRQFSNSRSEMNVSTLELGDSALYLCASSLGQSQETQYFGPGTRLLVL.

The chain has TRBV10-3 and TRBJ2-5, with TRBD1 as a possible D gene (7 bases). V lost 3 bases to trimming and J lost 0 bases, with 20 bases between them. Germline CDR1 ENHRY, CDR2 SYGVKD. This CDR3 has 18 amino acids. The CDR3 DNA sequence: TGTGCCATCAGTGACCTTGGCGGAGGGGGCTCGTACCAAGAGACCCAGTACTTC. As protein: CAISDLGGGGSYQETQYF.